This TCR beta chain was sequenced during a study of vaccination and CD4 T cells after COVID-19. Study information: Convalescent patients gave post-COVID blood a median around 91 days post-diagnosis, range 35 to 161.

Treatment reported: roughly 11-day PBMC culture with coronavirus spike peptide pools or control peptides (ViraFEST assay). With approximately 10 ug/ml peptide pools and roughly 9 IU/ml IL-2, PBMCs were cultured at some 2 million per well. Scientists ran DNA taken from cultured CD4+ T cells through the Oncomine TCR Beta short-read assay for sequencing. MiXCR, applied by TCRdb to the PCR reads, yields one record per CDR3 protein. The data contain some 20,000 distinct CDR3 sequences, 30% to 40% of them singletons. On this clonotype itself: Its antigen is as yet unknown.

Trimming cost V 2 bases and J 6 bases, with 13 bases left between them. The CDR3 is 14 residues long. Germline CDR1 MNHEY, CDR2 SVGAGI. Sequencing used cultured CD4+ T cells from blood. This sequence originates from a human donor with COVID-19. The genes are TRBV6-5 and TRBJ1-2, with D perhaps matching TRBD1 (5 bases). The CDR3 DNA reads TGTGCCAGCAGTTACCCATCTGCGGGGGATGGCTACACCTTC. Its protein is CASSYPSAGDGYTF.